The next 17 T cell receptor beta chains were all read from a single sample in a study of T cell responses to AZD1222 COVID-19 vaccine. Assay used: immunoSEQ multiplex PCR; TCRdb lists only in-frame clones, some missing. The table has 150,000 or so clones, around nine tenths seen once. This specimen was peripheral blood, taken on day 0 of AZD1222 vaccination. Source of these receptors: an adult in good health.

CDR3 protein: CASSYGGYTGELFF. The CDR3 DNA sequence: TGTGCCAGCAGTTACGGGGGATACACCGGGGAGCTGTTTTTT. This chain links TRBV6-5 with TRBJ2-2; D is possibly TRBD1 or TRBD2 (5 bases each). The V gene lost 2 bases and the J gene lost 3 bases, with 7 bases spanning the gap. The germline CDR1 and CDR2 sequences are MNHEY and SVGAGI. The CDR3 spans 14 residues.

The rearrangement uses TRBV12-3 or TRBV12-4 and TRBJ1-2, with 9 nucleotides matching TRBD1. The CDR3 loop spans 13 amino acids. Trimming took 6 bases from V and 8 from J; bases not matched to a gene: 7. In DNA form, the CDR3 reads TGTGCCAGCAGCCCTGGGACAGGGATAGGCTACACCTTC. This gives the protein CASSPGTGIGYTF.

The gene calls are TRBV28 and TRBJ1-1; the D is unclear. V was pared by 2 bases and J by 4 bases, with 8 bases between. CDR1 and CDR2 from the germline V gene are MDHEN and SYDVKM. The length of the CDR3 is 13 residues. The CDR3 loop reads CASSLQASTEAFF. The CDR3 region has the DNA TGTGCCAGCAGTTTACAGGCCAGCACTGAAGCTTTCTTT.

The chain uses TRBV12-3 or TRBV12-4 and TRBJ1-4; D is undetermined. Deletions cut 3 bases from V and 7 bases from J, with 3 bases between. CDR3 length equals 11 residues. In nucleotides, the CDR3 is TGTGCCAGCAGTTTCGCTGAAAAACTGTTTTTT. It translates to CASSFAEKLFF.

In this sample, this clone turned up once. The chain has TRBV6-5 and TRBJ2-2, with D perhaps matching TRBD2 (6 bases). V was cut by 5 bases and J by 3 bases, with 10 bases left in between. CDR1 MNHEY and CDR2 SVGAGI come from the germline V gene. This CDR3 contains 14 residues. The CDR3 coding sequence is TGTGCCAGCAGTCCCCCGGGGGACACCGGGGAGCTGTTTTTT. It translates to CASSPPGDTGELFF.

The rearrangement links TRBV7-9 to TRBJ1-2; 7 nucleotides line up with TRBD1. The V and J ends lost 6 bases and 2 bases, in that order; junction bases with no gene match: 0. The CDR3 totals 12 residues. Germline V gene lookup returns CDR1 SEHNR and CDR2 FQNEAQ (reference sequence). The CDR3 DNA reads TGTGCCAGCAGGACAGGGAACTATGGCTACACCTTC. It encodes CASRTGNYGYTF.

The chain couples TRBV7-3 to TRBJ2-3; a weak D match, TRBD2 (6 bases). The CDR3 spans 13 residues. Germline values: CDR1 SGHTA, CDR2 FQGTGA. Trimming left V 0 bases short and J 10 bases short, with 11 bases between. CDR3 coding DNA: TGTGCCAGCAGCTTAACGGCGGGGTCAGCGCAGTATTTT. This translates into CASSLTAGSAQYF.

The CDR3 loop reads CASSPDGGSPGEQYF. CDR3 in DNA: TGTGCCAGCAGCCCGGACGGGGGAAGTCCTGGCGAGCAGTACTTC. The chain employs TRBV11-3 and TRBJ2-7; a weak D match, TRBD2 (6 bases). Trimming took off 5 bases at V and 6 bases at J, with 20 bases between the two ends. CDR1 is SGHNT and CDR2 is YENEEA in the germline V gene. This CDR3 has 15 amino acids.

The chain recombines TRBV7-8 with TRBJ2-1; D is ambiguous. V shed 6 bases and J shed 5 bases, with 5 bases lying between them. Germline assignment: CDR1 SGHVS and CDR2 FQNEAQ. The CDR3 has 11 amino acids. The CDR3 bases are TGTGCCAGCAGGGTCGACAATGAGCAGTTCTTC. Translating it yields CASRVDNEQFF.

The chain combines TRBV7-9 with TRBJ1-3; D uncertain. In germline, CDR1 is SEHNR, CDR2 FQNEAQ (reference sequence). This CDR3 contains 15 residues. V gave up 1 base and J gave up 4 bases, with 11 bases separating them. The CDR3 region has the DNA TGTGCCAGCAGCTTAGATGACCTGGGGGGAAACACCATATATTTT. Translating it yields CASSLDDLGGNTIYF.

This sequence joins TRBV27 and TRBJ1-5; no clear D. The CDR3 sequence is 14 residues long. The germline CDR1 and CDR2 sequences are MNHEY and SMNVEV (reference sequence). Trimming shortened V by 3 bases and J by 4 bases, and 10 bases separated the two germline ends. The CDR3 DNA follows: TGTGCCAGCAGTTTCGTAATGGGTAATCAGCCCCAGCATTTT. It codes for CASSFVMGNQPQHF.

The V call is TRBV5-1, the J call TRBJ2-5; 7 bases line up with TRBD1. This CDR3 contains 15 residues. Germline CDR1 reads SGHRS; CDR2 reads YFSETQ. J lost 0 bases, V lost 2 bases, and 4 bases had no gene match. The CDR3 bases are TGCGCCAGCAGCTTATTGACAGGGCACCAAGAGACCCAGTACTTC. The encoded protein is CASSLLTGHQETQYF.

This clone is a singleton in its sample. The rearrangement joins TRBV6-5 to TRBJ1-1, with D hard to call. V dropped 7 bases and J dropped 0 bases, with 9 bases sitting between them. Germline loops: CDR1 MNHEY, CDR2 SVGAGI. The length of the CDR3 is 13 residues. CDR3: CASKKSLNTEAFF. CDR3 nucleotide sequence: TGTGCCAGCAAGAAAAGCTTGAACACTGAAGCTTTCTTT.

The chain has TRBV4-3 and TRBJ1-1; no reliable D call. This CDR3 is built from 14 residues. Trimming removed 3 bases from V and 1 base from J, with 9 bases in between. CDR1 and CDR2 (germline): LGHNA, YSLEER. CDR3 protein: CASSHYLGNTEAFF. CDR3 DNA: TGCGCCAGCAGCCATTACTTGGGGAACACTGAAGCTTTCTTT.

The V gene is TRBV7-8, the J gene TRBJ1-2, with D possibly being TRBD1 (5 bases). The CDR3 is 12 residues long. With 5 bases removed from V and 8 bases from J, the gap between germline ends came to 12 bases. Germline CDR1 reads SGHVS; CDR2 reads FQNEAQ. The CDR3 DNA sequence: TGTGCCAGCAGCCAGACAGTCTACGGCTACACCTTC. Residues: CASSQTVYGYTF. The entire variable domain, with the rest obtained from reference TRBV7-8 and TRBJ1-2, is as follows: GAGVSQSPRYKVAKRGQDVALRCDPISGHVSLFWYQQALGQGPEFLTYFQNEAQLDKSGLPSDRFFAERPEGSVSTLKIQRTQQEDSAVYLCASSQTVYGYTFGSGTRLTVV.

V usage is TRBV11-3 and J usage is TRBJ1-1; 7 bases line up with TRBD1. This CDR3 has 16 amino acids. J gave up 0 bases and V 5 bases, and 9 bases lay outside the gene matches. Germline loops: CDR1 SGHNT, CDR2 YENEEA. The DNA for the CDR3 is TGTGCCAGCAGCCGTCCTCCGGGACAGTTGAACACTGAAGCTTTCTTT. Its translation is CASSRPPGQLNTEAFF.

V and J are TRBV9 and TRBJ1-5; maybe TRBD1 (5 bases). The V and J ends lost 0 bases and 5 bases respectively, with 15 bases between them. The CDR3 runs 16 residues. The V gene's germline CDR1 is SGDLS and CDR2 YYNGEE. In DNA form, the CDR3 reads TGTGCCAGCAGCGTAGGTAGAGGATTGGGGGATCAGCCCCAGCATTTT. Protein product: CASSVGRGLGDQPQHF.